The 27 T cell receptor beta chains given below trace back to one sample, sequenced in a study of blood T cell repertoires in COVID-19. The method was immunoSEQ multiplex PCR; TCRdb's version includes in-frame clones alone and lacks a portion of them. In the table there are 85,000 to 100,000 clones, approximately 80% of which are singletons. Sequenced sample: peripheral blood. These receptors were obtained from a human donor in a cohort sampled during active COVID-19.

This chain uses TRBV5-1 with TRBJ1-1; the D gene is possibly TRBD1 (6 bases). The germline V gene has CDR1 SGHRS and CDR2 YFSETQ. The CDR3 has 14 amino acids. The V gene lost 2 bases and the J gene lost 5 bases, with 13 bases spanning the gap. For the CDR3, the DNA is TGCGCCAGCAGCTTTCCAGGGGTTGAGACTGAAGCTTTCTTT. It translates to CASSFPGVETEAFF.

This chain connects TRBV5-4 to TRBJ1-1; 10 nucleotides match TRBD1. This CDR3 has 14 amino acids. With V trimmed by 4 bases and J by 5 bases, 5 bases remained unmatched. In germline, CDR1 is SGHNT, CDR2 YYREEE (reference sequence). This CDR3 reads CASSLSDRGTEAFF. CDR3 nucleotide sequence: TGTGCCAGCAGCCTATCGGACAGGGGGACTGAAGCTTTCTTT.

In DNA, the CDR3 is TGTGCCAGCAGCTCCAGGGCCCAGGGAGAGACCCAGTACTTC. This translates into CASSSRAQGETQYF. This chain connects TRBV5-4 to TRBJ2-5; D is perhaps TRBD1 (5 bases). The V end was cut by 3 bases, the J end by 4 bases, with 13 bases between. Germline V gene lookup returns CDR1 SGHNT and CDR2 YYREEE (reference sequence). The CDR3 extends over 14 amino acids.

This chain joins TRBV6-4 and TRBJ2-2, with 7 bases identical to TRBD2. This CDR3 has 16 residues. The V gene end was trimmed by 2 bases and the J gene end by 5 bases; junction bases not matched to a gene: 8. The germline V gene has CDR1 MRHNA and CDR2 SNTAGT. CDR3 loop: CASSDVVVGLTGELFF. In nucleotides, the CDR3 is TGTGCCAGCAGTGACGTGGTGGTGGGACTAACCGGGGAGCTGTTTTTT.

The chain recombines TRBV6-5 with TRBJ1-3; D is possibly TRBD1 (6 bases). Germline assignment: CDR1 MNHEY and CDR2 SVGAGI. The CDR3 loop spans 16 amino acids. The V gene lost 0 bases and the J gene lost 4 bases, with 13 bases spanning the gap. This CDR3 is CASSYSRGGAGNTIYF. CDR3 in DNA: TGTGCCAGCAGTTACTCGCGCGGGGGCGCGGGAAACACCATATATTTT.

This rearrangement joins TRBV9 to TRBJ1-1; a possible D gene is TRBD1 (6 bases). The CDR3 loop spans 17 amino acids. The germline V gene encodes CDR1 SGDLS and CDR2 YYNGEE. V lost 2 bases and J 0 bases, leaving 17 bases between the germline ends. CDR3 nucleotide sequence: TGTGCCAGCAGCGTGGGGGCGTCGGCAGCTATGAACACTGAAGCTTTCTTT. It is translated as CASSVGASAAMNTEAFF. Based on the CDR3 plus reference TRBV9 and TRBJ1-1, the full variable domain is DSGVTQTPKHLITATGQRVTLRCSPRSGDLSVYWYQQSLDQGLQFLIQYYNGEERAKGNILERFSAQQFPDLHSELNLSSLELGDSALYFCASSVGASAAMNTEAFFGQGTRLTVV.

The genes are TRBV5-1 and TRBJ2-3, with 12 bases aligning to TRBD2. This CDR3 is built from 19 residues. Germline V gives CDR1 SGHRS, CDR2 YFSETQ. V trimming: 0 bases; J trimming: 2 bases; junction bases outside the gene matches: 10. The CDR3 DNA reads TGCGCCAGCAGCTTGGATTTGAGAGCTAGCGGGAGGGACACAGATACGCAGTATTTT. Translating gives CASSLDLRASGRDTDTQYF.

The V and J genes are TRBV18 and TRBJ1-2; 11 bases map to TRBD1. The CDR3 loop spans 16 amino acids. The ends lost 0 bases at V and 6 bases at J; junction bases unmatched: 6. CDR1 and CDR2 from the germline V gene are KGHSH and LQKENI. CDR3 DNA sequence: TGTGCCAGCTCACCACCGGCGGACAGGGGGCGTAATGGCTACACCTTC. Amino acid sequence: CASSPPADRGRNGYTF. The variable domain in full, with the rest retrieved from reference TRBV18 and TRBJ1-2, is NAGVMQNPRHLVRRRGQEARLRCSPMKGHSHVYWYRQLPEEGLKFMVYLQKENIIDESGMPKERFSAEFPKEGPSILRIQQVVRGDSAAYFCASSPPADRGRNGYTFGSGTRLTVV.

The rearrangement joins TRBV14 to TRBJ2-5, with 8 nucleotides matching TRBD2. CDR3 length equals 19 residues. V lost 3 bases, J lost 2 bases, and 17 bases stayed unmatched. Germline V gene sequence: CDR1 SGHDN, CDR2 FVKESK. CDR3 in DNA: TGTGCCAGCAGCCAGTCAAAGTTTAGCGGGGTGGCCAATCAAGAGACCCAGTACTTC. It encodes CASSQSKFSGVANQETQYF. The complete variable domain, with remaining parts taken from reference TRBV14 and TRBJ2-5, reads EAGVTQFPSHSVIEKGQTVTLRCDPISGHDNLYWYRRVMGKEIKFLLHFVKESKQDESGMPNNRFLAERTGGTYSTLKVQPAELEDSGVYFCASSQSKFSGVANQETQYFGPGTRLLVL.

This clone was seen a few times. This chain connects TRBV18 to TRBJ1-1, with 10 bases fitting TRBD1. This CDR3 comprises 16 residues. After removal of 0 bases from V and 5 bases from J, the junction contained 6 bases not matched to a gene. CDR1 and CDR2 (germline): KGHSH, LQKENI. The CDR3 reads CASSPPVGQGITEAFF. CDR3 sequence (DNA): TGTGCCAGCTCACCACCTGTGGGACAGGGGATAACTGAAGCTTTCTTT.

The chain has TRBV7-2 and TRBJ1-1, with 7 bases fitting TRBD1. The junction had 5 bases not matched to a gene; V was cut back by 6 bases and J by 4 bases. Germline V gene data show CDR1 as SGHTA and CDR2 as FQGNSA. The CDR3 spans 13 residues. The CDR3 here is CASSRQGATEAFF. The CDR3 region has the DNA TGTGCCAGCAGTCGACAGGGAGCCACTGAAGCTTTCTTT.

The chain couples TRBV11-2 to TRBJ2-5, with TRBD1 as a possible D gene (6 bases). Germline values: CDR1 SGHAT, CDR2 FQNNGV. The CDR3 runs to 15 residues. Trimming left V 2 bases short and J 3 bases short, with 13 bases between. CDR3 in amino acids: CASSLSQGTKETQYF. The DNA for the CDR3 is TGTGCCAGCAGCTTATCACAGGGTACGAAAGAGACCCAGTACTTC.

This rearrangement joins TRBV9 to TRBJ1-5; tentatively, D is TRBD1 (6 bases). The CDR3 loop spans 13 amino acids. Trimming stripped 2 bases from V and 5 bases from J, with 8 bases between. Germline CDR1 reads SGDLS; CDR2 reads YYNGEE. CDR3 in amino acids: CASSVRTDQPQHF. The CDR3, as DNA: TGTGCCAGCAGCGTTCGGACAGATCAGCCCCAGCATTTT.

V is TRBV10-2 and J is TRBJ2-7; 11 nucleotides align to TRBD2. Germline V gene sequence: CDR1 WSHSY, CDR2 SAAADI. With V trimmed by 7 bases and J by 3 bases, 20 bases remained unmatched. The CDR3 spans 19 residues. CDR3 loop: CASKTSEVLAGGSRYEQYF. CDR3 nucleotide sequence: TGCGCCAGCAAGACGAGCGAAGTGCTAGCGGGAGGAAGCCGCTACGAGCAGTACTTC.

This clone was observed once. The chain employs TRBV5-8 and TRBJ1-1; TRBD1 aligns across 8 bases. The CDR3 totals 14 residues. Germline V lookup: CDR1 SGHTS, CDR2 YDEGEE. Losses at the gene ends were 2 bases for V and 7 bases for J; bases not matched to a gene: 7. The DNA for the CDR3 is TGTGCCAGCAGCTTAATGGACAGGGCGATTGAAGCTTTCTTT. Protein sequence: CASSLMDRAIEAFF.

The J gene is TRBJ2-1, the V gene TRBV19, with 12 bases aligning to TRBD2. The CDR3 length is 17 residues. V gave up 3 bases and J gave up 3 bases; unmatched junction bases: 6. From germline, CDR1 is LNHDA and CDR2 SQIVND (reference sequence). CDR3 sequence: CASSIGLAGGLYNEQFF. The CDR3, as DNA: TGTGCCAGTAGTATTGGCCTAGCGGGGGGGCTCTACAATGAGCAGTTCTTC. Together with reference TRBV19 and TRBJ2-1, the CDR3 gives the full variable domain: DGGITQSPKYLFRKEGQNVTLSCEQNLNHDAMYWYRQDPGQGLRLIYYSQIVNDFQKGDIAEGYSVSREKKESFPLTVTSAQKNPTAFYLCASSIGLAGGLYNEQFFGPGTRLTVL.

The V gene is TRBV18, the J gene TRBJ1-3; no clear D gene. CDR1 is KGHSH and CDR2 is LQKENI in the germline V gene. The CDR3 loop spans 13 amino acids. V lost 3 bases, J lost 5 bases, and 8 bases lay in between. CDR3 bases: TGTGCCAGCTCACCTGACACGCGAAACACCATATATTTT. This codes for CASSPDTRNTIYF. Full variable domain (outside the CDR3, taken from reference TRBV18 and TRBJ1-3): NAGVMQNPRHLVRRRGQEARLRCSPMKGHSHVYWYRQLPEEGLKFMVYLQKENIIDESGMPKERFSAEFPKEGPSILRIQQVVRGDSAAYFCASSPDTRNTIYFGEGSWLTVV.

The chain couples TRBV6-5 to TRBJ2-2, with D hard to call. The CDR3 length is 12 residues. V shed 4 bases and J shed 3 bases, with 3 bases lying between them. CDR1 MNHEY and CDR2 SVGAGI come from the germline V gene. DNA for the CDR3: TGTGCCAGCAGTTCCTACACCGGGGAGCTGTTTTTT. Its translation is CASSSYTGELFF.

The CDR3 region is CASSEITSGNHEQYF. CDR3 coding DNA: TGTGCCAGCAGTGAAATAACTAGCGGGAATCACGAGCAGTACTTC. The chain joins TRBV2 to TRBJ2-7, with 10 nucleotides matching TRBD2. This CDR3 is 15 amino acids long. V lost 2 bases to trimming and J lost 5 bases; unmatched junction nucleotides: 6. Germline loops: CDR1 SNHLY, CDR2 FYNNEI.

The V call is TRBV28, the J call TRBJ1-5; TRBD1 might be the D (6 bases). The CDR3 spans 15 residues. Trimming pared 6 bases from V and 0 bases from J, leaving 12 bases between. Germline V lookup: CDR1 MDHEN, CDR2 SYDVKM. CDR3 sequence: CASRFRGYSNQPQHF. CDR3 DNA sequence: TGTGCCAGCAGATTCAGGGGCTATAGCAATCAGCCCCAGCATTTT.

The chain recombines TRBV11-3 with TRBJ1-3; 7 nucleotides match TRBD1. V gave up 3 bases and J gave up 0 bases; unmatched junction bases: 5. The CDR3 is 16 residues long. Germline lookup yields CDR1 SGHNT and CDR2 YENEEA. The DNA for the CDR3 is TGTGCCAGCAGCTTCGGACAGGCCATCTCTGGAAACACCATATATTTT. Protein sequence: CASSFGQAISGNTIYF.

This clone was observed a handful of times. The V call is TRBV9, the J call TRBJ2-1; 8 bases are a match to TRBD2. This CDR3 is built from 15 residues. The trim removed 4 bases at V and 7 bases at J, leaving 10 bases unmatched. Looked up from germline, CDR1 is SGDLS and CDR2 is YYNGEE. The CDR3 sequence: CASSPSGPSGNEQFF. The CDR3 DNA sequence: TGTGCCAGCAGCCCTAGCGGGCCCTCCGGGAATGAGCAGTTCTTC.

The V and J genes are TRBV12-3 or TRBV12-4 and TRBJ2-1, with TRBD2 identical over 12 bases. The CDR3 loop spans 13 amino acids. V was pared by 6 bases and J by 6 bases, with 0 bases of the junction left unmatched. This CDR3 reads CASRLAGGNEQFF. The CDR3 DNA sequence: TGTGCCAGCAGACTAGCGGGGGGCAATGAGCAGTTCTTC.

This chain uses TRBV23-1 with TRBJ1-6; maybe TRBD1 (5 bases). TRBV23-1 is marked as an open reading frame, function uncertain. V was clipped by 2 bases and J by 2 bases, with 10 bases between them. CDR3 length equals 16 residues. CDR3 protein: CASSQNRTTYNSPLHF. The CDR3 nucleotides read TGCGCCAGCAGTCAAAACAGGACGACCTATAATTCACCCCTCCACTTT.

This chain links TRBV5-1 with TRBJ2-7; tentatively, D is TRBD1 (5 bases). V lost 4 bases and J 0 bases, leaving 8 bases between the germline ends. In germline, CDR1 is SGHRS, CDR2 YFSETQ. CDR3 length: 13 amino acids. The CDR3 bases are TGCGCCAGCAGCCCGGACACCTCCTACGAGCAGTACTTC. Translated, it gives CASSPDTSYEQYF.

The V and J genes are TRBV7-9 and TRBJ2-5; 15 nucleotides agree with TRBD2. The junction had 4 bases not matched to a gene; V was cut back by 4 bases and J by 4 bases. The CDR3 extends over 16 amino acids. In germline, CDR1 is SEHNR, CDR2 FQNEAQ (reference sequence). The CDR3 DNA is TGTGCCAGCAGCTCGGGACTAGCGGGGGGAGGAGAGACCCAGTACTTC. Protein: CASSSGLAGGGETQYF.

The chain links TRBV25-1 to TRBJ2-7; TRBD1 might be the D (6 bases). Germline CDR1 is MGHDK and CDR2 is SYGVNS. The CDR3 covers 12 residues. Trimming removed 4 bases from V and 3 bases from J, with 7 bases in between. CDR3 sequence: CASSGGRYEQYF. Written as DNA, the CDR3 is TGTGCCAGCAGTGGGGGGCGCTACGAGCAGTACTTC.